Described below is a single TCR beta chain sequence and its context. Its antigen is still unknown. This sample was included in a study of T cell clusters in autoimmune cytopenias. Study context: The median distinct TRB clonotype count was approximately 2,400 per sample, from a median around 50,000 reads. General study findings and limits: A dominant lymphoma-associated repertoire apparently masked the cluster-lack signature in secondary cytopenia versus chronic lymphocytic leukemia. Healthy donors had roughly 3.2-fold more exclusive TRB clusters than active autoimmune hepatitis patients. TRB repertoire shifts in secondary cytopenia and chronic lymphocytic leukemia mostly reflected lymphoma, not autoimmunity.

CDR1 and CDR2 from the germline V gene are SGHVS and FNYEAQ. CDR3 length: 17 residues. TRB was amplified from approximately 230 ng of peripheral blood genomic DNA per sample. One tube held mixed TRB-A and TRB-B primer pools for touch-down PCR. TCRdb re-called the multiplex PCR reads; one entry per CDR3 protein, DNA not given. Its table lists roughly 9,000 distinct CDR3 sequences. The rearrangement links TRBV7-6 to TRBJ1-3; absent DNA, TCRdb's TRBD1 call cannot be checked. The TCR was taken from a human donor with an autoimmune cytopenia or autoimmune hepatitis (not recorded which). The sample taken for sequencing was peripheral blood. The CDR3 is CASSLSPRTATGNTIYF.